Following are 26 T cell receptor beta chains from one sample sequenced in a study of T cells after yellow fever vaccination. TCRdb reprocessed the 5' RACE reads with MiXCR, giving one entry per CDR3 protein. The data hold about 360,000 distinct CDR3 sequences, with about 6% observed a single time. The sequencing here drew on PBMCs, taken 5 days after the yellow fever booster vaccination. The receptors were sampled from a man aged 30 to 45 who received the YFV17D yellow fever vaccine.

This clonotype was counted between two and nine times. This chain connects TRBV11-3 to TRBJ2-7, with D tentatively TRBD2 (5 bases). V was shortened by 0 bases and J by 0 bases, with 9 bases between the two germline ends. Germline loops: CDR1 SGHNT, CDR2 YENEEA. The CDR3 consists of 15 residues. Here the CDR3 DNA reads TGTGCCAGCAGCTTAGATGGGCGGGCCTCCTACGAGCAGTACTTC. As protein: CASSLDGRASYEQYF. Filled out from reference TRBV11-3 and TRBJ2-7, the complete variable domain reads EAGVVQSPRYKIIEKKQPVAFWCNPISGHNTLYWYLQNLGQGPELLIRYENEEAVDDSQLPKDRFSAERLKGVDSTLKIQPAELGDSAVYLCASSLDGRASYEQYFGPGTRLTVT.

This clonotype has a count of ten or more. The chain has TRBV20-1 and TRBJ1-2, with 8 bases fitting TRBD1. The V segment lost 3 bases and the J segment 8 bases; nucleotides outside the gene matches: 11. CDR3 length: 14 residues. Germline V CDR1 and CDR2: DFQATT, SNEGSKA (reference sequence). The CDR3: CSARPDRAVKGYTF. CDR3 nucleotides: TGCAGTGCTAGGCCGGACAGGGCTGTAAAGGGCTACACCTTC.

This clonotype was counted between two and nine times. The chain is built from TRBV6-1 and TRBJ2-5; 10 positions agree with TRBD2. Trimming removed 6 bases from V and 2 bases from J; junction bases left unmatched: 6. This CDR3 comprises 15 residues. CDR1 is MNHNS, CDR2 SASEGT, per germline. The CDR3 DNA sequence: TGTGCCAGCAGCAGAAGCGGGAGGGCACAAGAGACCCAGTACTTC. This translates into CASSRSGRAQETQYF.

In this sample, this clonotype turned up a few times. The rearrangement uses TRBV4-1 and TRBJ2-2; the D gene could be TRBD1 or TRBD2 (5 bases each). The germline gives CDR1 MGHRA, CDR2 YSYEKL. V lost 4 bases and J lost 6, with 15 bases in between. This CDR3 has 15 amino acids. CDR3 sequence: CASSPGLPLPGELFF. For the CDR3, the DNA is TGCGCCAGCAGCCCGGGGCTTCCTTTACCCGGGGAGCTGTTTTTT.

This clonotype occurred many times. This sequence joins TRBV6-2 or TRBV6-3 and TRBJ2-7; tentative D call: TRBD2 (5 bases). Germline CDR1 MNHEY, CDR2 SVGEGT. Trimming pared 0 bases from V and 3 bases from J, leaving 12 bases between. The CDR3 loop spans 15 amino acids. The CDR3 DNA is TGTGCCAGCAGTTACTCGACACGGGAAGTCTACGAGCAGTACTTC. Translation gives CASSYSTREVYEQYF.

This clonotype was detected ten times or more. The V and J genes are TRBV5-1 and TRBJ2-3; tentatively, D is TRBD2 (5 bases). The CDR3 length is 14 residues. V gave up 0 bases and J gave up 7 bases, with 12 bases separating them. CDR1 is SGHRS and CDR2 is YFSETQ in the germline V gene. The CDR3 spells CASSLAEGKNTQYF. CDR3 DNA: TGCGCCAGCAGCTTGGCCGAGGGTAAGAATACGCAGTATTTT.

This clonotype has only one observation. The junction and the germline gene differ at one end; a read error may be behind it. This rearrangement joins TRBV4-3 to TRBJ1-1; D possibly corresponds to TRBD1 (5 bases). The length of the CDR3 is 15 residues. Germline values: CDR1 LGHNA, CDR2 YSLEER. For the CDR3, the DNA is TGCGCCAGCAGCCAAGATCAGGGAACGAACACTGAAGATTTCTTT. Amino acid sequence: CASSQDQGTNTEDFF.

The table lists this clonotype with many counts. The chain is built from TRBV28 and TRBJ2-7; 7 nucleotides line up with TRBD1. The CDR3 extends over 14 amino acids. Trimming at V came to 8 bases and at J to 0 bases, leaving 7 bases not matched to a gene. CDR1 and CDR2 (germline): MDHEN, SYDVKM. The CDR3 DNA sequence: TGTGCCAGCGGAACAGGGACAGCCTCCTACGAGCAGTACTTC. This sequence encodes CASGTGTASYEQYF. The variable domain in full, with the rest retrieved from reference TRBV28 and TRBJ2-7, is DVKVTQSSRYLVKRTGEKVFLECVQDMDHENMFWYRQDPGLGLRLIYFSYDVKMKEKGDIPEGYSVSREKKERFSLILESASTNQTSMYLCASGTGTASYEQYFGPGTRLTVT.

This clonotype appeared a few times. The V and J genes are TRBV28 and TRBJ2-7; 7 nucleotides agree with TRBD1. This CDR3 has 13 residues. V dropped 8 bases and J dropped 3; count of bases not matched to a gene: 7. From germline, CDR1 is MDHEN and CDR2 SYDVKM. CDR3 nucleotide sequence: TGTGCCAGCTGCAGACAGGGAATCTACGAGCAGTACTTC. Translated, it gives CASCRQGIYEQYF.

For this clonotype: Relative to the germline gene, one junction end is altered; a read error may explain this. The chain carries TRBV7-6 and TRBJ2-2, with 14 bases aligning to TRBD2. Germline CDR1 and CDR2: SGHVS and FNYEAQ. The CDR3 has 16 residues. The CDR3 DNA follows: TGTGGCAGCACCAGACTAGCGGGAGGGCTAACCGGGGAGCTGTTTTTT. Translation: CGSTRLAGGLTGELFF.

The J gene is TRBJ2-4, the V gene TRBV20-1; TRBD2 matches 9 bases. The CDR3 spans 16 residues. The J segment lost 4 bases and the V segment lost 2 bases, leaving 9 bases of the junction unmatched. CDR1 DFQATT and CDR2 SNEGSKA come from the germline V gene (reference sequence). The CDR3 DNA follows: TGCAGTGCTAGACCCCCAGCGGGAGGTGGTAAAAACATTCAGTACTTC. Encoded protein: CSARPPAGGGKNIQYF.

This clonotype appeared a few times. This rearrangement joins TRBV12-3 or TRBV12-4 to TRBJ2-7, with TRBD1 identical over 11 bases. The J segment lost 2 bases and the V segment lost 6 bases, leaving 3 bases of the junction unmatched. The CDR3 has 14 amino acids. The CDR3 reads CASRGQGEAYEQYF. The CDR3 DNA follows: TGTGCCAGCAGGGGACAGGGGGAAGCCTACGAGCAGTACTTC.

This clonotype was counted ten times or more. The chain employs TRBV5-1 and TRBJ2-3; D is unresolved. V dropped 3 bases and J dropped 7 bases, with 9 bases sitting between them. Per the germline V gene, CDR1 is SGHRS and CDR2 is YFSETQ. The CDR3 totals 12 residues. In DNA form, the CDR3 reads TGCGCCAGCAGCTCCGACTTCTATACGCAGTATTTT. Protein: CASSSDFYTQYF.

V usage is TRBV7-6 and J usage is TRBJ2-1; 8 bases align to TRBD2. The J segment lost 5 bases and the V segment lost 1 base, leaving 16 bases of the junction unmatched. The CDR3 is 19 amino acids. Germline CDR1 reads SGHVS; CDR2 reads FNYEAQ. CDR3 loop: CASSLGYSGEALWNNEQFF. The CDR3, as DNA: TGTGCCAGCAGCTTAGGTTATAGCGGGGAAGCTCTCTGGAACAATGAGCAGTTCTTC.

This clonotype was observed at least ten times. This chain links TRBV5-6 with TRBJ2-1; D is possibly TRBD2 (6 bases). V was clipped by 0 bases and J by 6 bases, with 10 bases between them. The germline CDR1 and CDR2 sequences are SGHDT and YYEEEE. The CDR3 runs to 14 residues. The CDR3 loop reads CASSLVAGTNEQFF. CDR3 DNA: TGTGCCAGCAGCTTGGTTGCGGGAACCAATGAGCAGTTCTTC. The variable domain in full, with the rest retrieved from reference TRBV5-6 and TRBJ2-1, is DAGVTQSPTHLIKTRGQQVTLRCSPKSGHDTVSWYQQALGQGPQFIFQYYEEEERQRGNFPDRFSGHQFPNYSSELNVNALLLGDSALYLCASSLVAGTNEQFFGPGTRLTVL.

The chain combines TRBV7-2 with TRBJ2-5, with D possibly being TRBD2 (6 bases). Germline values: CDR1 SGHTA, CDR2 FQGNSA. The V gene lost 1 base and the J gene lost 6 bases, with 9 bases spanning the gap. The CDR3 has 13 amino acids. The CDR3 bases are TGTGCCAGCAGCTTAGACGGGGGAAAGACCCAGTACTTC. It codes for CASSLDGGKTQYF.

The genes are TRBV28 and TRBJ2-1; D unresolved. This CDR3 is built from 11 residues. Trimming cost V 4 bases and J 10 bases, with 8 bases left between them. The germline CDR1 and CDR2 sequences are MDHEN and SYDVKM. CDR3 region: CASSYGPEQFF. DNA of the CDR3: TGTGCCAGCAGTTACGGTCCCGAGCAGTTCTTC.

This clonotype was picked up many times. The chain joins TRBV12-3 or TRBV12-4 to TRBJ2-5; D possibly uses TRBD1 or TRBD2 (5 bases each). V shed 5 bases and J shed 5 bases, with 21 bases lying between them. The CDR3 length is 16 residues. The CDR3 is CASSPRGGGESETQYF. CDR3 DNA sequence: TGTGCCAGCAGTCCACGGGGTGGGGGTGAGTCGGAGACCCAGTACTTC.

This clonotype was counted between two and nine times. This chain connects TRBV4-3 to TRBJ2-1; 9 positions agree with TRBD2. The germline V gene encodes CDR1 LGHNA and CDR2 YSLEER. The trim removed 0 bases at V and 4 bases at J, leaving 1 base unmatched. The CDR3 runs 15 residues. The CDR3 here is CASSQETSGYNEQFF. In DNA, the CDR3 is TGCGCCAGCAGCCAAGAGACTAGCGGATACAATGAGCAGTTCTTC.

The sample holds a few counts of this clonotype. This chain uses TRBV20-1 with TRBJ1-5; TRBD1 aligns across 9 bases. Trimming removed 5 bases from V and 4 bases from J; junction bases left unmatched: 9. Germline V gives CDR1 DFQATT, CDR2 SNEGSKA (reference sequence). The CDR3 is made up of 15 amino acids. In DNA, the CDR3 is TGCAGTGCTGTGGCCGGGACAGGGAAGAATCAGCCCCAGCATTTT. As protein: CSAVAGTGKNQPQHF.

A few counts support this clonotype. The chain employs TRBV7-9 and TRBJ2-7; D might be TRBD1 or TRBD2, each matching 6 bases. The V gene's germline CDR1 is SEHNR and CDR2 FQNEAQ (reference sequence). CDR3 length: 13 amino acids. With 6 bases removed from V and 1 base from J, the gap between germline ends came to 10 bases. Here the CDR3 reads CASRGGGSYEQYF. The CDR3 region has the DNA TGTGCCAGCAGGGGGGGCGGGTCCTACGAGCAGTACTTC.

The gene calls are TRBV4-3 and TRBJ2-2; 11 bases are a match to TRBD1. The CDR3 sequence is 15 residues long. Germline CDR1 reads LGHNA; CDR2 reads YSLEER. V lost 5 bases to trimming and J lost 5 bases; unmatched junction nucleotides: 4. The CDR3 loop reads CASSYGQGATGELFF. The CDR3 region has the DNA TGCGCCAGCAGCTACGGACAGGGGGCAACCGGGGAGCTGTTTTTT.

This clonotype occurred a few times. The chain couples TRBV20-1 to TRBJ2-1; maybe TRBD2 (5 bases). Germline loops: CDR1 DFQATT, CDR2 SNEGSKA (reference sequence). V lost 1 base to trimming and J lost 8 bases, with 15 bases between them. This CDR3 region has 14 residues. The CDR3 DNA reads TGCAGTGCTAGAGCAGGAGGTCGAGAATATGAGCAGTTCTTC. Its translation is CSARAGGREYEQFF.

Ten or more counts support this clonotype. The CDR3 nucleotides are TGCAGTGCTAGAGATCCGGCAGTGGGCGGGAGCCTCAGCGAGCAGTACTTC. As protein: CSARDPAVGGSLSEQYF. The genes are TRBV20-1 and TRBJ2-7, with TRBD2 matching over 7 bases. Germline V gives CDR1 DFQATT, CDR2 SNEGSKA (reference sequence). The CDR3 totals 17 residues. V was clipped by 0 bases and J by 6 bases; unmatched bases: 17.

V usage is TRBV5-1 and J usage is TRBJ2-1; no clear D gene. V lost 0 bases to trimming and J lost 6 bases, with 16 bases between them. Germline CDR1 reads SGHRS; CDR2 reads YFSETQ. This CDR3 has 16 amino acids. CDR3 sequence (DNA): TGCGCCAGCAGCTTGGGAGACTCCAGCAGTTCCAATGAGCAGTTCTTC. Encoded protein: CASSLGDSSSSNEQFF.

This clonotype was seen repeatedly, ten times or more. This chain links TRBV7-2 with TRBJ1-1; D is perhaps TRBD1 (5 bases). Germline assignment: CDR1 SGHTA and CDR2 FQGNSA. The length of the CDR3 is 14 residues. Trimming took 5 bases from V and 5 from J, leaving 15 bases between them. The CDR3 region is CASSPHQGGTEAFF. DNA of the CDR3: TGTGCCAGCAGCCCTCATCAGGGAGGAACTGAAGCTTTCTTT.